Included here is one TCR beta chain sequence, with context. The germline gives CDR1 MGHDK, CDR2 SYGVNS. The CDR3 spans 14 residues. Some clones are missing from TCRdb's copy, which holds only in-frame ones; the method was immunoSEQ multiplex PCR. This table has millions of clones, 90% to 95% appearing once. This record comes from a study of shared clonotypes between healthy human individuals. The TCR sequence derives from a man younger than 35 in good health. Some clones in this sample may be carry-over from other donors' samples. The chain couples TRBV25-1 to TRBJ2-5; possibly TRBD1 for D (5 bases). The DNA end lines up better with TRBJ2-7; the J call may be wrong. Material for sequencing was naive CD4+ T cells from PBMCs. Described subset: CD45RA+ positively selected. In nucleotides, the CDR3 is TGTGCCAGCAGTGAACCTCAGGGTCGCCGCGAGCAGTACTTC. Its protein is CASSEPQGRREQYF.